One T cell receptor beta chain is described in this entry. The CDR3 length is 15 residues. V gave up 6 bases and J gave up 0 bases, with 12 bases separating them. Germline V gene lookup returns CDR1 SNHLY and CDR2 FYNNEI. This entry comes from a study of blood T cell repertoires in COVID-19. Study summary: COVID-19 samples, acute and convalescent, were from the United States, Italy and Spain. The cDNA or gDNA used as material had been derived from T cells, B-cell-depleted T cells, or PBMCs.

Original processing methods: Reference gene primer amplification gave nucleated cell count estimates. Assay: immunoSEQ multiplex PCR; the TCRdb copy retains only in-frame clones and omits some. V and J calls plus clone size are reproduced from that table; the DNA served to infer D and trimming. The table includes 200,000 to 300,000 clones, around 80% detected once. This clonotype was obtained from a woman in her late teens or twenties with acute or convalescent COVID-19. What was sequenced was peripheral blood. The chain uses TRBV2 and TRBJ1-5, with D unclear. CDR3 bases: TGTGCCAGCAGCGCGACGGAGCATAGCAATCAGCCCCAGCATTTT. Its translation: CASSATEHSNQPQHF.